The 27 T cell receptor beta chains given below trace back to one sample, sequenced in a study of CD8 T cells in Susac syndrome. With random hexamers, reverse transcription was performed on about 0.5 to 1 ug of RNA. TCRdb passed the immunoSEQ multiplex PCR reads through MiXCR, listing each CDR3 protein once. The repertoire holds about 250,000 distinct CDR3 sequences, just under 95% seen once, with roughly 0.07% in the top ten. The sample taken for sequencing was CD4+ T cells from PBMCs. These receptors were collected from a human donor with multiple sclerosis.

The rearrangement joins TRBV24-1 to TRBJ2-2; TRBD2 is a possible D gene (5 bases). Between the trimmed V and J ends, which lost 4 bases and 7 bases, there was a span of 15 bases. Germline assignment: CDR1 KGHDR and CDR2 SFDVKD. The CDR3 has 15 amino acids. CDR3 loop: CATSEKREYNGELFF. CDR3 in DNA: TGTGCCACCAGTGAAAAGAGGGAGTACAACGGGGAGCTGTTTTTT.

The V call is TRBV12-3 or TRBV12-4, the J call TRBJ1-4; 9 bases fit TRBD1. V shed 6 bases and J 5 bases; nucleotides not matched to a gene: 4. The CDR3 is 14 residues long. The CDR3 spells CASSSGTGNEKLFF. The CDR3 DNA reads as TGTGCCAGCAGCTCCGGGACAGGGAATGAAAAACTGTTTTTT.

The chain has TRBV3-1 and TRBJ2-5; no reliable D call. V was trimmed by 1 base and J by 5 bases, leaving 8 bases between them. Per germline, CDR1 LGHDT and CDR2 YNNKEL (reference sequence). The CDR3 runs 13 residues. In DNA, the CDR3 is TGTGCCAGCAGCCAAGGGGCTGTGGAGACCCAGTACTTC. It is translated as CASSQGAVETQYF.

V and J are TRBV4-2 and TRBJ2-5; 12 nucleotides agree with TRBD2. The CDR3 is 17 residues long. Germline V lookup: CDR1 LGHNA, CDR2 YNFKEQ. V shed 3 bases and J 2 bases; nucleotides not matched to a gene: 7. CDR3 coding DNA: TGTGCCAGCAGCCATTTGACTAGCGGGGGAGTTCAAGAGACCCAGTACTTC. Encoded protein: CASSHLTSGGVQETQYF.

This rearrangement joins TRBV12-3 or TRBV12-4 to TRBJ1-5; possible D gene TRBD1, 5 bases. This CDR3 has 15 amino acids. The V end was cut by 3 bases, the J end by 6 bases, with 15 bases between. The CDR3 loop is CASSFGTPGSQPQHF. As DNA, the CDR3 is TGTGCCAGCAGTTTTGGGACTCCAGGATCTCAGCCCCAGCATTTT.

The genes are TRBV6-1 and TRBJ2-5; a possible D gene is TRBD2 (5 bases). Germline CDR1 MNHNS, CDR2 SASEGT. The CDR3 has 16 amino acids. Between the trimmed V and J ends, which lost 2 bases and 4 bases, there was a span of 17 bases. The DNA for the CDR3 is TGTGCCAGCAGTGAATTGTTTGGGTCAGGAGGAGAGACCCAGTACTTC. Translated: CASSELFGSGGETQYF.

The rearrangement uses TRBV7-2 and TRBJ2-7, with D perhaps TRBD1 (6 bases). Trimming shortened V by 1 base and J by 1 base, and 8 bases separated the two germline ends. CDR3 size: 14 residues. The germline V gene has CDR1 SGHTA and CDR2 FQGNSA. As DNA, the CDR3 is TGTGCCAGCAGCTTAGGTAGGGGGTCCTACGAGCAGTACGTC. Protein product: CASSLGRGSYEQYV.

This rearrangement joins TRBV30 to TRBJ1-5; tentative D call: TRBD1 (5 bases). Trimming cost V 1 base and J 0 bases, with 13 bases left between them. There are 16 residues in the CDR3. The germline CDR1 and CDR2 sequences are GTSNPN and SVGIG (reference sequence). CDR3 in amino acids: CAWSERLRDSNQPQHF. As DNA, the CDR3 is TGTGCCTGGAGTGAAAGACTCAGGGATAGCAATCAGCCCCAGCATTTT.

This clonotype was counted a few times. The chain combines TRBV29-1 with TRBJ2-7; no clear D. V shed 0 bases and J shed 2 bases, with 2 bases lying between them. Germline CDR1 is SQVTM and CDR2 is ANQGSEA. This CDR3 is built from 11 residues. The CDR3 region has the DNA TGCAGCGTTGAAGATCCCTACGAGCAGTACTTC. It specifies CSVEDPYEQYF.

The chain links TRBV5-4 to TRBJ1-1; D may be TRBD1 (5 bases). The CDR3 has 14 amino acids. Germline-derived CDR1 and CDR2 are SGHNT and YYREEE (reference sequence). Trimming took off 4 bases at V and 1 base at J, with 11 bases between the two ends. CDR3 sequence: CASSTGTKNTEAFF. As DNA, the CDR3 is TGTGCCAGCAGCACCGGGACCAAGAACACTGAAGCTTTCTTT.

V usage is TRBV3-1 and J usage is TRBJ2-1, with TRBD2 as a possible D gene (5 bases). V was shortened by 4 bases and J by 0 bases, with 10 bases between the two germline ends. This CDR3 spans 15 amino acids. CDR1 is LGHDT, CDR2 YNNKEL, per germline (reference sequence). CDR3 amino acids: CASSPSGNSYNEQFF. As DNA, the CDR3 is TGTGCCAGCAGCCCCAGCGGAAACTCCTACAATGAGCAGTTCTTC.

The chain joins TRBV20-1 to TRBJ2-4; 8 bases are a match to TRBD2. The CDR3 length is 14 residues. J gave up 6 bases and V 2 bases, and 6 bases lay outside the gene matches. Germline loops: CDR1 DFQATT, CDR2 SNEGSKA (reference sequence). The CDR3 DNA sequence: TGCAGTGCTAGACTCGCGGGAGGACCAAACATTCAGTACTTC. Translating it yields CSARLAGGPNIQYF.

CDR3 amino acids: CASSEVKYGPEAFF. The CDR3 bases are TGTGCCAGCAGTGAAGTGAAGTACGGACCTGAAGCTTTCTTT. The chain employs TRBV2 and TRBJ1-1; D is ambiguous. The germline V and J ends were trimmed by 1 base and 6 bases, with 12 bases remaining between them. From germline, CDR1 is SNHLY and CDR2 FYNNEI. The CDR3 extends over 14 amino acids. Based on the CDR3 plus reference TRBV2 and TRBJ1-1, the full variable domain is EPEVTQTPSHQVTQMGQEVILRCVPISNHLYFYWYRQILGQKVEFLVSFYNNEISEKSEIFDDQFSVERPDGSNFTLKIRSTKLEDSAMYFCASSEVKYGPEAFFGQGTRLTVV.

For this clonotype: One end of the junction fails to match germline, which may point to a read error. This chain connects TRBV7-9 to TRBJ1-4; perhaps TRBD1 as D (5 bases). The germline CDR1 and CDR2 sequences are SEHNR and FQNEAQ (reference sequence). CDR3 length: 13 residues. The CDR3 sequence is CGVDQGSNEKLFF. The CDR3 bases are TGCGGGGTAGATCAGGGTTCTAATGAAAAACTGTTTTTT. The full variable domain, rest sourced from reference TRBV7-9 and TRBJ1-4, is DTGVSQNPRHKITKRGQNVTFRCDPISEHNRLYWYRQTLGQGPEFLTYFQNEAQLEKSRLLSDRFSAERPKGSFSTLEIQRTEQGDSAMYLCGVDQGSNEKLFFGSGTQLSVL.

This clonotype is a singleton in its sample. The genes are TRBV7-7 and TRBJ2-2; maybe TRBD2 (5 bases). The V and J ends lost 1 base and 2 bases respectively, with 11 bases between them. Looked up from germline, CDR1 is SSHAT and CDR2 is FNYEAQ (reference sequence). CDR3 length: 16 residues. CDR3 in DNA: TGTGCCAGCAGCTTAGAAGCGGCTGCAAACACCGGGGAGCTGTTTTTT. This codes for CASSLEAAANTGELFF.

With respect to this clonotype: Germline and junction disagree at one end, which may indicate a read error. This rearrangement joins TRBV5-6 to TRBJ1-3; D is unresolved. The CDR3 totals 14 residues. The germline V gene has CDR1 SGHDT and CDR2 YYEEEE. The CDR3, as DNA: TGTGCCAGCAGCTTGTCAGTCTCTGAAAACACCATATATTTT. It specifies CASSLSVSENTIYF.

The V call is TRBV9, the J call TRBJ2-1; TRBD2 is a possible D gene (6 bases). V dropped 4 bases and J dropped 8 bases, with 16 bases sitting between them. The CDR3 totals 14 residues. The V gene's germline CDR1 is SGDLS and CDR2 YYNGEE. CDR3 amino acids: CASSSRTTHHEQFF. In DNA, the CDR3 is TGTGCCAGCAGCTCTCGGACTACTCACCATGAGCAGTTCTTC. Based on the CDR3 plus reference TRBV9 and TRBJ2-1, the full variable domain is DSGVTQTPKHLITATGQRVTLRCSPRSGDLSVYWYQQSLDQGLQFLIQYYNGEERAKGNILERFSAQQFPDLHSELNLSSLELGDSALYFCASSSRTTHHEQFFGPGTRLTVL.

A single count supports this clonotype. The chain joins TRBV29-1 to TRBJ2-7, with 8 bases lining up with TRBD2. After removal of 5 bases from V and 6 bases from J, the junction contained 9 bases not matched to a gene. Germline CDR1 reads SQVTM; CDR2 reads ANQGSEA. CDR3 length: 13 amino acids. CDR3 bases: TGCAGCGTTACGGGACTAGGCCGGATCGAGCAGTACTTC. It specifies CSVTGLGRIEQYF.

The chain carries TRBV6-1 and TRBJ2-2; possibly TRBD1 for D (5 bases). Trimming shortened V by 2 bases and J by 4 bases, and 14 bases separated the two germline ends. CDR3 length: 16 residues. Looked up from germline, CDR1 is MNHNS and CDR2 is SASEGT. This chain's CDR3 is CASSEFSRVRTGELFF. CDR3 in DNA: TGTGCCAGCAGTGAATTCAGCAGGGTCCGCACCGGGGAGCTGTTTTTT.

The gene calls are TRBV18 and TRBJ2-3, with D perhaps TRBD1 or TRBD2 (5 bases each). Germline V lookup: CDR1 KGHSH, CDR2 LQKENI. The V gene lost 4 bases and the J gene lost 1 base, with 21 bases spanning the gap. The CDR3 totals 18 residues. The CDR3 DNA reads TGTGCCAGCTCACGATTTGTCCGGCAGGGAGAGGGCACAGATACGCAGTATTTT. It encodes CASSRFVRQGEGTDTQYF.

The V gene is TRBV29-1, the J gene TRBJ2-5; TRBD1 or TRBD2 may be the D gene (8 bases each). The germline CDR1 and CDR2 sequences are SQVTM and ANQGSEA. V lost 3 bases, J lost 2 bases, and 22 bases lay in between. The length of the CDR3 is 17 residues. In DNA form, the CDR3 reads TGCAGCGTTGAGAGGGGGACTAGACAGGGGATACAAGAGACCCAGTACTTC. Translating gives CSVERGTRQGIQETQYF.

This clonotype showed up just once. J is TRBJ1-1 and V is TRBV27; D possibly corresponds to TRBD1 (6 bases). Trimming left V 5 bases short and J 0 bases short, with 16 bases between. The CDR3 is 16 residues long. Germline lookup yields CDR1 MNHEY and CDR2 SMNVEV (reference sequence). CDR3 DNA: TGTGCCAGCAGTCCGACTCGGACAGATATGAACACTGAAGCTTTCTTT. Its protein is CASSPTRTDMNTEAFF.

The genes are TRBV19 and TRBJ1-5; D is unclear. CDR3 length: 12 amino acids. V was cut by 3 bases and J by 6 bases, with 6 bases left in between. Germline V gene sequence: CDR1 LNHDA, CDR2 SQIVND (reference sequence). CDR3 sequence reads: CASSIAGQPQHF. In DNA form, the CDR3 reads TGTGCCAGTAGTATTGCGGGTCAGCCCCAGCATTTT.

This CDR3 is CSVPTRSYEQYF. The CDR3 DNA reads as TGCAGTGTCCCGACACGCTCCTACGAGCAGTACTTC. The V gene is TRBV20-1, the J gene TRBJ2-7; D is ambiguous. Trimming took off 7 bases at V and 0 bases at J, with 10 bases between the two ends. This CDR3 spans 12 amino acids. Germline V gene sequence: CDR1 DFQATT, CDR2 SNEGSKA (reference sequence).

The CDR3: CASSPSDGWGAEAFF. CDR3 DNA sequence: TGTGCCAGCAGCCCGTCGGACGGGTGGGGGGCTGAAGCTTTCTTT. This rearrangement joins TRBV9 to TRBJ1-1; perhaps TRBD1 as D (5 bases). Germline V gene lookup returns CDR1 SGDLS and CDR2 YYNGEE. The CDR3 contains 15 residues. Trimming left V 4 bases short and J 6 bases short, with 19 bases between.

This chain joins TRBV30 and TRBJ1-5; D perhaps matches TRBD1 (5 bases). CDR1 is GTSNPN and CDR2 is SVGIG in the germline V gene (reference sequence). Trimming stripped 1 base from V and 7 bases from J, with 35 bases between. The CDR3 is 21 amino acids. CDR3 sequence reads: CAWSGRPPANQGRTIRQPQHF. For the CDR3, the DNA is TGTGCCTGGAGTGGCCGCCCCCCCGCTAATCAGGGACGGACAATTAGGCAGCCCCAGCATTTT.

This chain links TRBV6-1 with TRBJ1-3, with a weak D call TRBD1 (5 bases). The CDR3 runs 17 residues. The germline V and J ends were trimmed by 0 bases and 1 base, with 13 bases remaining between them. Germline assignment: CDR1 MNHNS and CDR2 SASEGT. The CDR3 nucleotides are TGTGCCAGCAGTGAAGCCGTGGGGACCCCGTCTGGAAACACCATATATTTT. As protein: CASSEAVGTPSGNTIYF.